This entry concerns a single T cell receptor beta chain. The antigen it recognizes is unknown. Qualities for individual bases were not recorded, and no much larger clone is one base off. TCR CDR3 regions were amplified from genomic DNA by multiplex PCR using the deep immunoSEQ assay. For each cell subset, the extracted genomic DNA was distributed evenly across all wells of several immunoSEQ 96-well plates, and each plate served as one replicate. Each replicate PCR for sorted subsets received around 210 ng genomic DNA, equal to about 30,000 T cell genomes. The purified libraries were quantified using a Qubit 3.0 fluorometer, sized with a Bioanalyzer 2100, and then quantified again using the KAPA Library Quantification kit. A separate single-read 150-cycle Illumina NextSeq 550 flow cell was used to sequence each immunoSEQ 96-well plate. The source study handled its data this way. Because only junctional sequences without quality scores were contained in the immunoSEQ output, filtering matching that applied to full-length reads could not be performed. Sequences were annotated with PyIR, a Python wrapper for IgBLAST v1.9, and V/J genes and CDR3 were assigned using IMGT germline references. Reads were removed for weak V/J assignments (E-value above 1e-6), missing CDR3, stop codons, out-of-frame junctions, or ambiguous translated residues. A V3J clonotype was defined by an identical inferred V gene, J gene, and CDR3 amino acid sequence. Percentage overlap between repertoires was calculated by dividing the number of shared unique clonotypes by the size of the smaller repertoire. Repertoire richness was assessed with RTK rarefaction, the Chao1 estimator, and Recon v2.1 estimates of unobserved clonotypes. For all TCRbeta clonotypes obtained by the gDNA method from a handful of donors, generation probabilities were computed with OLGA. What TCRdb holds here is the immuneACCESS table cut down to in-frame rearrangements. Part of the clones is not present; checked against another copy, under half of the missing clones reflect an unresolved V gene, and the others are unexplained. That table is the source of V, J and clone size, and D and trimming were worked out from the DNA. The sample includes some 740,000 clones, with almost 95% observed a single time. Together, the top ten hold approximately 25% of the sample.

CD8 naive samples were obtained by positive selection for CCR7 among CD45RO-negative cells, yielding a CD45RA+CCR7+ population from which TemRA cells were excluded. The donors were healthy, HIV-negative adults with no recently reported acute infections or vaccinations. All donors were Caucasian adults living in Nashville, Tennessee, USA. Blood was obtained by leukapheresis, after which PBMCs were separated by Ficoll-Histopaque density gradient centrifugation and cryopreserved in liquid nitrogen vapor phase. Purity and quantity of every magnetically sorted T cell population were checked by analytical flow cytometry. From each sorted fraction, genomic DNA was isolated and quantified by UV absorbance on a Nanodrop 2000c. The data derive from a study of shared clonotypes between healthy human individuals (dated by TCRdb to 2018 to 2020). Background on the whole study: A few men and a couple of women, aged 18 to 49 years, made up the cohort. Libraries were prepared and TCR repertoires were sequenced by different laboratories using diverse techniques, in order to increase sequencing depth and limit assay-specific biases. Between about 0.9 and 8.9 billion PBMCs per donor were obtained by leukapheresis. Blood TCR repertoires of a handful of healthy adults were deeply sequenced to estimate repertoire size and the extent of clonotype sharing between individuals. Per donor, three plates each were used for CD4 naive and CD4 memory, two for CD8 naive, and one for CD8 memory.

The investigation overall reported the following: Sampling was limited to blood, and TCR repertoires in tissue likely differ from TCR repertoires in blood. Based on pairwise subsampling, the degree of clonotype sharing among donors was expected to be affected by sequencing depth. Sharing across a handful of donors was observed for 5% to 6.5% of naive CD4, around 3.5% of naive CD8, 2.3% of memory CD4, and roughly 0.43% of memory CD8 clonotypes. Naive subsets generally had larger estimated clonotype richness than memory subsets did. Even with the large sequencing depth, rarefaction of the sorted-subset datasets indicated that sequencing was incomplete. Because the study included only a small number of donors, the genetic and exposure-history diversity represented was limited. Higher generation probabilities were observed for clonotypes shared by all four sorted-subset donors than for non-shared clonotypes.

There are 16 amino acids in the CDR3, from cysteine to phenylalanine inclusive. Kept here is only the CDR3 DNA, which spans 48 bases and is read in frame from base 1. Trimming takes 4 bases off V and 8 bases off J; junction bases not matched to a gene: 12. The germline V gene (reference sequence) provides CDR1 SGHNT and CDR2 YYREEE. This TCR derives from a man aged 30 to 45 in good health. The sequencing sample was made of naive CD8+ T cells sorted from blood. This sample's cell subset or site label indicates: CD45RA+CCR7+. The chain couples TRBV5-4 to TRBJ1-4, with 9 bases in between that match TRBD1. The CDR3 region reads CASSTPSQGAEEKLFF. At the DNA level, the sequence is TGTGCCAGCAGCACCCCGTCACAGGGGGCGGAGGAAAAACTGTTTTTT.